The 26 T cell receptor beta chains below come from one sample, sequenced in a study of shared clonotypes between healthy human individuals. The data were produced by immunoSEQ multiplex PCR, yet TCRdb's version contains in-frame clones alone and is incomplete. The sample has a few hundred thousand clones, less than 98% seen once; the top ten hold roughly 0.055%. Sequenced: naive CD4+ T cells sorted from blood. Subset defined: CD45RA+ positively selected. Receptors originate from a woman in her twenties or thirties in good health.

This chain uses TRBV6-5 with TRBJ2-2; D remains ambiguous. V was pared by 2 bases and J by 8 bases, with 12 bases between. This CDR3 is 14 amino acids long. Germline CDR1 is MNHEY and CDR2 is SVGAGI. The CDR3 loop reads CASSYKRLGGELFF. CDR3 coding DNA: TGTGCCAGCAGTTACAAAAGGCTGGGGGGGGAGCTGTTTTTT.

The chain carries TRBV2 and TRBJ2-7; 10 bases map to TRBD2. Germline CDR1 SNHLY, CDR2 FYNNEI. The CDR3 loop spans 15 amino acids. V lost 3 bases, J lost 3 bases, and 5 bases stayed unmatched. The CDR3 DNA reads TGTGCCAGCAGTGAGGGGCTAGCGGGAGTCTACGAGCAGTACTTC. As protein: CASSEGLAGVYEQYF. The complete variable domain, with remaining parts taken from reference TRBV2 and TRBJ2-7, reads EPEVTQTPSHQVTQMGQEVILRCVPISNHLYFYWYRQILGQKVEFLVSFYNNEISEKSEIFDDQFSVERPDGSNFTLKIRSTKLEDSAMYFCASSEGLAGVYEQYFGPGTRLTVT.

The rearrangement joins TRBV28 to TRBJ2-6; no firm D call. V gave up 7 bases and J gave up 4 bases, with 14 bases separating them. This CDR3 comprises 15 residues. Germline assignment: CDR1 MDHEN and CDR2 SYDVKM. The CDR3 region is CASKKVPPGANVLTF. DNA for the CDR3: TGTGCCAGCAAAAAGGTCCCCCCGGGGGCCAACGTCCTGACTTTC. Combining the CDR3 with reference TRBV28 and TRBJ2-6 gives the whole variable domain DVKVTQSSRYLVKRTGEKVFLECVQDMDHENMFWYRQDPGLGLRLIYFSYDVKMKEKGDIPEGYSVSREKKERFSLILESASTNQTSMYLCASKKVPPGANVLTFGAGSRLTVL.

The chain is built from TRBV5-1 and TRBJ1-4; D not certain. The CDR3 runs 13 residues. The V gene lost 5 bases and the J gene lost 8 bases, with 13 bases spanning the gap. Germline assignment: CDR1 SGHRS and CDR2 YFSETQ. The CDR3 spells CASRSVIREKLFF. The CDR3 coding sequence is TGCGCCAGCAGAAGTGTTATAAGGGAAAAACTGTTTTTT.

This clone was detected only once. This chain joins TRBV28 and TRBJ1-5; D not resolved. Germline CDR1 and CDR2: MDHEN and SYDVKM. V was trimmed by 5 bases and J by 0 bases, leaving 8 bases between them. The CDR3 length is 14 residues. CDR3 loop: CASSIPYSNQPQHF. The DNA for the CDR3 is TGTGCCAGCAGTATTCCCTATAGCAATCAGCCCCAGCATTTT.

J is TRBJ2-7 and V is TRBV5-1; 9 bases line up with TRBD1. The CDR3 sequence is 15 residues long. V lost 4 bases to trimming and J lost 2 bases; unmatched junction nucleotides: 7. Per germline, CDR1 SGHRS and CDR2 YFSETQ. The CDR3 sequence: CASSRGTGPTYEQYF. The CDR3 nucleotides read TGCGCCAGCAGCAGAGGGACAGGGCCGACCTACGAGCAGTACTTC.

V gene TRBV5-1 combines with J gene TRBJ1-1, with D possibly matching TRBD1 (6 bases). Germline V gene data show CDR1 as SGHRS and CDR2 as YFSETQ. The V end lost 2 bases, the J end lost 5 bases, and 10 bases lay between the germline ends. The CDR3 runs to 13 residues. The CDR3: CASSLQGWTEAFF. In DNA, the CDR3 is TGCGCCAGCAGCTTACAGGGATGGACTGAAGCTTTCTTT.

The rearrangement uses TRBV5-6 and TRBJ2-3; D may be TRBD1 (6 bases). This CDR3 spans 16 amino acids. Trimming stripped 1 base from V and 0 bases from J, with 12 bases between. The germline V gene encodes CDR1 SGHDT and CDR2 YYEEEE. The CDR3 nucleotides read TGTGCCAGCAGCTTGAGGGGGACCGGAAGCACAGATACGCAGTATTTT. This codes for CASSLRGTGSTDTQYF.

The chain has TRBV28 and TRBJ1-5; D possibly corresponds to TRBD1 (5 bases). The length of the CDR3 is 15 residues. The V and J ends lost 7 bases and 9 bases respectively, with 22 bases between them. Germline V gives CDR1 MDHEN, CDR2 SYDVKM. The CDR3 loop reads CASKMAGLGLRPQHF. In DNA form, the CDR3 reads TGTGCCAGCAAAATGGCAGGGTTGGGTTTAAGGCCCCAGCATTTT.

The J gene is TRBJ2-7, the V gene TRBV7-7, with D possibly TRBD2 on 6 matching bases. The length of the CDR3 is 16 residues. Trimming removed 5 bases from V and 3 bases from J, with 20 bases in between. Germline V gene data show CDR1 as SSHAT and CDR2 as FNYEAQ (reference sequence). The CDR3, as DNA: TGTGCCAGCAGCGACTTTGGGGAGGCCCTTTGCTACGAGCAGTACTTC. Translated: CASSDFGEALCYEQYF.

The V gene is TRBV6-6, the J gene TRBJ2-7, with 11 bases matching TRBD2. The CDR3 totals 16 residues. Germline trimming cut 6 bases from V and 3 bases from J; bases unmatched to any gene: 10. CDR1 is MNHNY and CDR2 is SVGAGI in the germline V gene (reference sequence). CDR3 in amino acids: CASSAPGLAEVYEQYF. CDR3 DNA: TGTGCCAGCAGCGCGCCGGGACTAGCGGAAGTCTACGAGCAGTACTTC.

This clone appeared a single time. The CDR3 DNA reads as TGTGCCAGCAGCCCCCGGCTAAGCTCCTACAATGAGCAGTTCTTC. Amino acids: CASSPRLSSYNEQFF. The rearrangement uses TRBV28 and TRBJ2-1; D ambiguous. The CDR3 length is 15 residues. The germline gives CDR1 MDHEN, CDR2 SYDVKM. Trimming removed 6 bases from V and 0 bases from J, with 12 bases in between.

The gene calls are TRBV4-1 and TRBJ2-1; TRBD2 agrees at 14 bases. The germline V gene has CDR1 MGHRA and CDR2 YSYEKL. This CDR3 is built from 19 residues. V lost 3 bases and J lost 7; bases outside the gene matches: 14. The CDR3, as DNA: TGCGCCAGCAGCCATAGACTAGCGGGAGGGCTTCCTCTGAGTAATGAGCAGTTCTTC. Residues: CASSHRLAGGLPLSNEQFF.

The J gene is TRBJ2-1, the V gene TRBV7-2, with 15 bases identical to TRBD2. J gave up 10 bases and V 2 bases, and 6 bases lay outside the gene matches. The CDR3 totals 16 residues. CDR1 and CDR2 (germline): SGHTA, FQGNSA. The CDR3 bases are TGTGCCAGCAGCTTACAGGGGACTAGCGGGAGGAGAGAGCAGTTCTTC. The encoded protein is CASSLQGTSGRREQFF.

Concerning this clone: Other DNA sequences in the same sample also yield this CDR3. V and J are TRBV6-5 and TRBJ1-2; 11 bases agree with TRBD1. Trimming cost V 5 bases and J 5 bases; bases outside gene matches: 1. CDR3 length: 13 amino acids. In germline, CDR1 is MNHEY, CDR2 SVGAGI. CDR3 in DNA: TGTGCCAGCAGTAGGGACAGGGGGTATGGCTACACCTTC. Translating it yields CASSRDRGYGYTF.

This chain connects TRBV5-1 to TRBJ2-5; 11 nucleotides agree with TRBD2. J lost 2 bases, V lost 4 bases, and 4 bases had no gene match. The germline CDR1 and CDR2 sequences are SGHRS and YFSETQ. This CDR3 has 15 amino acids. The CDR3 reads CASSLGLADQETQYF. DNA for the CDR3: TGCGCCAGCAGCCTGGGACTAGCGGATCAAGAGACCCAGTACTTC.

This sequence joins TRBV4-2 and TRBJ2-7; tentatively, D is TRBD1 or TRBD2 (5 bases each). Germline CDR1 is LGHNA and CDR2 is YNFKEQ. Trimming shortened V by 0 bases and J by 5 bases, and 11 bases separated the two germline ends. The length of the CDR3 is 14 residues. The CDR3: CASSQEVRDHEQYF. CDR3 sequence (DNA): TGTGCCAGCAGCCAAGAAGTCAGGGACCACGAGCAGTACTTC.

The V gene is TRBV5-1, the J gene TRBJ1-4; D gene unclear. Germline-derived CDR1 and CDR2 are SGHRS and YFSETQ. The CDR3 length is 13 residues. V was shortened by 0 bases and J by 8 bases, with 8 bases between the two germline ends. CDR3: CASSLASDEKLFF. The DNA for the CDR3 is TGCGCCAGCAGCTTGGCGAGTGACGAAAAACTGTTTTTT.

The chain links TRBV5-1 to TRBJ2-5, with 8 bases matching TRBD1. There are 13 residues in the CDR3. J gave up 11 bases and V 5 bases, and 11 bases lay outside the gene matches. From germline, CDR1 is SGHRS and CDR2 YFSETQ. CDR3 in amino acids: CASRPDRGWEQYF. The CDR3 nucleotides are TGCGCCAGCAGACCAGACAGGGGTTGGGAGCAGTACTTC. Full variable domain (rest looked up from reference TRBV5-1 and TRBJ2-5): KAGVTQTPRYLIKTRGQQVTLSCSPISGHRSVSWYQQTPGQGLQFLFEYFSETQRNKGNFPGRFSGRQFSNSRSEMNVSTLELGDSALYLCASRPDRGWEQYFGPGTRLLVL.

The CDR3 spells CASSVTENTEAFF. The CDR3 region has the DNA TGTGCCAGCAGCGTGACTGAGAACACTGAAGCTTTCTTT. V and J are TRBV11-2 and TRBJ1-1; D uncertain. The CDR3 runs 13 residues. Germline values: CDR1 SGHAT, CDR2 FQNNGV. V dropped 5 bases and J dropped 1 base, with 8 bases sitting between them. The full variable domain, rest sourced from reference TRBV11-2 and TRBJ1-1, is EAGVAQSPRYKIIEKRQSVAFWCNPISGHATLYWYQQILGQGPKLLIQFQNNGVVDDSQLPKDRFSAERLKGVDSTLKIQPAKLEDSAVYLCASSVTENTEAFFGQGTRLTVV.

The genes are TRBV19 and TRBJ2-2, with TRBD2 identical over 11 bases. Germline V gene data show CDR1 as LNHDA and CDR2 as SQIVND (reference sequence). This CDR3 is built from 17 residues. Trimming took 3 bases from V and 6 from J; bases not matched to a gene: 9. The CDR3 spells CASSIRFSGRDPGELFF. CDR3 DNA: TGTGCCAGTAGTATTCGATTTAGCGGGAGGGATCCCGGGGAGCTGTTTTTT.

The chain employs TRBV14 and TRBJ2-2; 9 bases map to TRBD2. V lost 0 bases and J lost 6; bases outside the gene matches: 8. The CDR3 loop spans 17 amino acids. The germline V gene encodes CDR1 SGHDN and CDR2 FVKESK. Written as DNA, the CDR3 is TGTGCCAGCAGCCAAGATCCCGGGCTAGCGGGATCCGGGGAGCTGTTTTTT. It encodes CASSQDPGLAGSGELFF.

This chain connects TRBV6-1 to TRBJ1-1; 8 bases align to TRBD1. Germline V CDR1 and CDR2: MNHNS, SASEGT. Trimming at V came to 1 base and at J to 4 bases, leaving 8 bases not matched to a gene. The CDR3 runs to 16 residues. The CDR3 DNA reads as TGTGCCAGCAGTGAAGGAGGACAGGGAACAGGCACTGAAGCTTTCTTT. As protein: CASSEGGQGTGTEAFF.

This chain connects TRBV19 to TRBJ1-5; a possible D gene is TRBD1 (5 bases). CDR3 length equals 14 residues. Trimming took off 3 bases at V and 3 bases at J, with 9 bases between the two ends. The germline V gene encodes CDR1 LNHDA and CDR2 SQIVND (reference sequence). The CDR3 is CASSMGLHNQPQHF. CDR3 in DNA: TGTGCCAGTAGTATGGGACTGCACAATCAGCCCCAGCATTTT. Combining the CDR3 with reference TRBV19 and TRBJ1-5 gives the whole variable domain DGGITQSPKYLFRKEGQNVTLSCEQNLNHDAMYWYRQDPGQGLRLIYYSQIVNDFQKGDIAEGYSVSREKKESFPLTVTSAQKNPTAFYLCASSMGLHNQPQHFGDGTRLSIL.

This chain connects TRBV7-9 to TRBJ2-5, with 11 bases that match TRBD2. The V gene end was trimmed by 6 bases and the J gene end by 5 bases; junction bases not matched to a gene: 14. Germline loops: CDR1 SEHNR, CDR2 FQNEAQ (reference sequence). CDR3 size: 17 residues. The CDR3 region has the DNA TGTGCCAGCAGACCAAGCCTACTAGCGGGAGACCGGGAGACCCAGTACTTC. Residues: CASRPSLLAGDRETQYF.

J is TRBJ2-5 and V is TRBV15; TRBD2 might be the D (5 bases). Germline V gene sequence: CDR1 LNHNV, CDR2 YYDKDF (reference sequence). This CDR3 comprises 16 residues. The ends were cut back, 3 bases at V and 0 bases at J, with 14 bases in the middle. In DNA form, the CDR3 reads TGTGCCACCAGCAGGGACGCGATCGGGAACCAAGAGACCCAGTACTTC. Residues: CATSRDAIGNQETQYF.